What follows is one T cell receptor (beta chain) and its context. This entry is derived from a study of blood T cell repertoires in COVID-19. Sequencing used immunoSEQ multiplex PCR; TCRdb keeps in-frame clones, though not all of them. Here the sample spans 540,000 or so clones, about 89% being singletons. The CDR3 extends over 15 amino acids. The V and J ends lost 4 bases and 6 bases respectively, with 18 bases between them. CDR1 and CDR2 from the germline V gene are MDHEN and SYDVKM. The sample consisted of peripheral blood. The clonotype was recovered from a woman aged 45-60 years with COVID-19, enrolled during active disease. The J gene is TRBJ1-1, the V gene TRBV28, with unresolved D. The CDR3 region has the DNA TGTGCCAGCAGTTCCTTCGGCGACCGAGGAGCTGAAGCTTTCTTT. Protein product: CASSSFGDRGAEAFF.